The T cell receptor (beta chain) under discussion was sequenced for a study of shared clonotypes between healthy human individuals. Study summary: Every donor yielded three CD4 naive, three CD4 memory, two CD8 naive and one CD8 memory plate.

This CDR3 contains 15 residues. V gave up 5 bases and J gave up 3 bases; unmatched junction bases: 9. Germline V gene sequence: CDR1 LNHNV, CDR2 YYDKDF (reference sequence). Regarding this clone: What it recognizes is unknown.

Regarding the study as a whole: Approximately 4.6% of naive CD4 clonotypes were shared across a handful of donors. Represented diversity (both genetic and exposure-history) was limited by the small number of donors. Despite large depth, sorted-subset datasets appeared incompletely sequenced.

Repertoires were generated with immunoSEQ multiplex PCR, while TCRdb's copy carries only in-frame clones and drops some. The sample has 950,000 to 1,200,000 clones, roughly 80% seen once. V gene TRBV15 combines with J gene TRBJ2-7; TRBD1 matches 8 bases. Sequencing used memory CD4+ T cells from PBMCs. The subset is: CD45RA-negative fraction. This sequence originates from a man younger than 35 in good health. Some clones in this sample may be carry-over from other donors' samples. For the CDR3, the DNA is TGTGCCACCAGCGGGGGAAGGACAGGGAACTACGAGCAGTACTTC. Its translation is CATSGGRTGNYEQYF.